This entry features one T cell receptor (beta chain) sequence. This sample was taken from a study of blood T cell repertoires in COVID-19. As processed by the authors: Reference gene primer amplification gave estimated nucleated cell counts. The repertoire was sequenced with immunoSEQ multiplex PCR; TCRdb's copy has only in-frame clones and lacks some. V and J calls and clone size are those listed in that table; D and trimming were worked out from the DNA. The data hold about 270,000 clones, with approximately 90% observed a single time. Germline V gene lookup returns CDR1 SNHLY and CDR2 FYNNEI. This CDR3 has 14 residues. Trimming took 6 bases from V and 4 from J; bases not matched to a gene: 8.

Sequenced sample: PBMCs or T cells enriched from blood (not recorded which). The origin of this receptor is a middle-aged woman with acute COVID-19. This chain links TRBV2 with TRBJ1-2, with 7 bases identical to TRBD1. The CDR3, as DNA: TGTGCCAGCAGAGGACAGGAAGGGCTCTATGGCTACACCTTC. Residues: CASRGQEGLYGYTF.